One sample yielded the 2 T cell receptor beta chains listed below, sequenced in a study of CD8 T cells in ankylosing spondylitis. One entry per CDR3 protein, called by TCRdb with MiXCR from the 5' RACE reads. The sample gives some 250,000 distinct CDR3 sequences, roughly a quarter of which show up once; around 0.64% is in the top ten. Source material: blood, either unsorted or a sorted T cell fraction (not recorded which). The receptor source for this set is a male donor with ankylosing spondylitis or in good health (not recorded which).

In its sample, this clonotype was seen many times. The chain couples TRBV12-3 or TRBV12-4 to TRBJ2-7; tentatively, D is TRBD1 or TRBD2 (5 bases each). Trimming took off 8 bases at V and 2 bases at J, with 13 bases between the two ends. The CDR3 has 13 residues. The CDR3 DNA is TGTGCCAGCCGCCGGGACCTGACCTACGAGCAGTACTTC. Translated: CASRRDLTYEQYF.

V gene TRBV6-4 combines with J gene TRBJ1-5; D gene uncertain. CDR1 MRHNA and CDR2 SNTAGT come from the germline V gene. The CDR3 extends over 16 amino acids. Trimming removed 0 bases at V and 0 bases at J, with 9 bases between. The CDR3 sequence is CASSDSLGYSNQPQHF. The CDR3, as DNA: TGTGCCAGCAGTGACTCTCTAGGGTATAGCAATCAGCCCCAGCATTTT.